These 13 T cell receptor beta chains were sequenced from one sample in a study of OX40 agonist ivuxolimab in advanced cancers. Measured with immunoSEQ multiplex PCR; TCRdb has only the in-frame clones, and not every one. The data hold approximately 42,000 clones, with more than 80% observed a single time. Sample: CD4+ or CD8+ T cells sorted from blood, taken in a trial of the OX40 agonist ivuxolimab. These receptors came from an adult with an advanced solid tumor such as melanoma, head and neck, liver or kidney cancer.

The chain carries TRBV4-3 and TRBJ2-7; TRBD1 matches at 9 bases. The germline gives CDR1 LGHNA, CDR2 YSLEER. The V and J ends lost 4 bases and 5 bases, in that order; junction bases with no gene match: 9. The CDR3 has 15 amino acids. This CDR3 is CASSPSLWTGDEQYF. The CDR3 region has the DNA TGCGCCAGCAGCCCTAGCCTCTGGACAGGGGACGAGCAGTACTTC.

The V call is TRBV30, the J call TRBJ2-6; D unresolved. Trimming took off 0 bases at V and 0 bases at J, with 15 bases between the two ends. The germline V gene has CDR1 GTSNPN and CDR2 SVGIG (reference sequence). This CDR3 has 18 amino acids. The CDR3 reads CAWSVRRTFFSGANVLTF. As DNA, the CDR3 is TGTGCCTGGAGTGTACGCAGGACCTTCTTCTCTGGGGCCAACGTCCTGACTTTC.

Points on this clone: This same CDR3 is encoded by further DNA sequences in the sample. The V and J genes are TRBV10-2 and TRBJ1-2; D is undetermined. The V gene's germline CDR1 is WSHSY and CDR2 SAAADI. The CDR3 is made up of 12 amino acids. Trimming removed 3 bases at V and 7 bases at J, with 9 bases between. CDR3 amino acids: CASSEQRVGYTF. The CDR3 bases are TGCGCCAGCAGTGAACAAAGGGTTGGCTACACCTTC.

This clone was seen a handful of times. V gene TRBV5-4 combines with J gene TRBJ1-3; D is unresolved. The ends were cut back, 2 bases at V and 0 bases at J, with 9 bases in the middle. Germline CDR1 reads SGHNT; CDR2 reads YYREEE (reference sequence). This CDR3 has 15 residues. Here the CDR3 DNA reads TGTGCCAGCAGCTTCTGGACGGCCTCTGGAAACACCATATATTTT. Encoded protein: CASSFWTASGNTIYF.

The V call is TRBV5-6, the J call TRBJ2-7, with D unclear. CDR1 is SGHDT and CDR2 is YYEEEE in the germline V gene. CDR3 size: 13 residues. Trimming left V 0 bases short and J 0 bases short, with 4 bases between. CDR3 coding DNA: TGTGCCAGCAGCTTGGGGTTCTCCTACGAGCAGTACGTC. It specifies CASSLGFSYEQYV.

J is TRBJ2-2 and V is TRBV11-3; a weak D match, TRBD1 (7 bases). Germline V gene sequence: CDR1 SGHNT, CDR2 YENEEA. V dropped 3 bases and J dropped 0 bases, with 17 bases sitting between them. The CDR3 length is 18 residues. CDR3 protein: CASSLVQGGSANTGELFF. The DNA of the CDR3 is TGTGCCAGCAGCTTGGTCCAGGGGGGTTCTGCGAACACCGGGGAGCTGTTTTTT.

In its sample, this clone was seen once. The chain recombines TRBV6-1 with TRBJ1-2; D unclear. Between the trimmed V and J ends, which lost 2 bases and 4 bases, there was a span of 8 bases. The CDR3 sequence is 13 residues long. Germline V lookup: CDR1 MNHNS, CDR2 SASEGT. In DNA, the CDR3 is TGTGCCAGCAGTGAATTTGCTCTCTATGGCTACACCTTC. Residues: CASSEFALYGYTF.

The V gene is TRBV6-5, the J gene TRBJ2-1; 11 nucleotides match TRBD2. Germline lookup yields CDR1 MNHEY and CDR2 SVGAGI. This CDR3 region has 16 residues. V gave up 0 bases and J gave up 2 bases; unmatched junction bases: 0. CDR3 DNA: TGTGCCAGCAGTTACTCACTAGCGGGAGCCTACAATGAGCAGTTCTTC. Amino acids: CASSYSLAGAYNEQFF.

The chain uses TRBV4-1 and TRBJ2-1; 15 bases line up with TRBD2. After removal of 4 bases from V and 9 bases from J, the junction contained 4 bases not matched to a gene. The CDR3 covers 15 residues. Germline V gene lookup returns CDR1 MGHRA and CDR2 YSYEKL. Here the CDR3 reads CASSRGLAGGLEQFF. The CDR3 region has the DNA TGCGCCAGCAGCCGTGGACTAGCGGGAGGGCTTGAGCAGTTCTTC.

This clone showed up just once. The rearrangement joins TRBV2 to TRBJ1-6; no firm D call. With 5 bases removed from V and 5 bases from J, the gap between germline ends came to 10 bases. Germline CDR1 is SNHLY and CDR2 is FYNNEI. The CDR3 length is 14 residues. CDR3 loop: CASSIRGDNSPLHF. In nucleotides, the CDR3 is TGTGCCAGCAGTATTCGGGGTGATAATTCACCCCTCCACTTT.

The CDR3 reads CASSQNGADEQFF. The DNA for the CDR3 is TGTGCCAGCAGCCAGAACGGGGCTGATGAGCAGTTCTTC. The chain uses TRBV14 and TRBJ2-1, with D perhaps assigned TRBD1 or TRBD2 (5 bases each). V was shortened by 3 bases and J by 8 bases, with 11 bases between the two germline ends. Germline-derived CDR1 and CDR2 are SGHDN and FVKESK. The CDR3 runs to 13 residues.

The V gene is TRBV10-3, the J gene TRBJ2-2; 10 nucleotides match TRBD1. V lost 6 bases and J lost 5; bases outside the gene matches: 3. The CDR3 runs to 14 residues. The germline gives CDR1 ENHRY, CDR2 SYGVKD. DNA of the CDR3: TGTGCCATCAGGAGGGACAGGGGAACCGGGGAGCTGTTTTTT. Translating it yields CAIRRDRGTGELFF.

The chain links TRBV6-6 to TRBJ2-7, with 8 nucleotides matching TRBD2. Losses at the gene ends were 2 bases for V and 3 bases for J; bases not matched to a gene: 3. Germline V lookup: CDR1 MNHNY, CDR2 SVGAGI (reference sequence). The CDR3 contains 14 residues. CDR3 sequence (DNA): TGTGCCAGCAGTTACGAGGGACTAGGCTACGAGCAGTACGTC. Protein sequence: CASSYEGLGYEQYV.